This T cell receptor (beta chain) came from a study of response to subunit inactivated influenza vaccine. For this clonotype: What it binds is unknown.

The study, taken as a whole, reports: Authors suggested each seasonal influenza vaccination recruits few new T cells.

The CDR3 has 16 amino acids. Germline V gene lookup returns CDR1 SGHKS and CDR2 YYEKEE (reference sequence). The ends were cut back, 4 bases at V and 0 bases at J, with 11 bases in the middle. TCRdb processed the RT-PCR reads anew with MiXCR; each CDR3 protein has one entry. The sample includes a few hundred thousand distinct CDR3 sequences, 21% of them seen just once. J is TRBJ2-6 and V is TRBV5-5; D is possibly TRBD1 (5 bases). The sequence derives from a man between 50 and 75 years old who received an inactivated influenza vaccine. Sequencing was performed on PBMCs from blood, taken about 20 months after vaccination. The CDR3 loop is CASSPGHNSGANVLTF. The CDR3 coding sequence is TGTGCCAGCAGCCCCGGACACAACTCTGGGGCCAACGTCCTGACTTTC.